One sample yielded the 15 T cell receptor beta chains listed below, sequenced in a study of T-cell memory formation after mild COVID-19. MiXCR was run by TCRdb on the 5' RACE reads, yielding one entry per CDR3 protein. The sample lists around 300,000 distinct CDR3 sequences; under 15% were seen once. Input material: PBMCs or a T cell subset sorted from them (not recorded which). The receptors stem from a man younger than 35 who had mild COVID-19 (a few samples of this study predate the infection). Cell type and time point are not known.

The chain uses TRBV5-6 and TRBJ1-1; D is unresolved. CDR3 length: 15 amino acids. CDR1 SGHDT and CDR2 YYEEEE come from the germline V gene. V was pared by 0 bases and J by 4 bases, with 13 bases between. The CDR3 nucleotides are TGTGCCAGCAGCTTGGCCCTGGCAGGCCTCACTGAAGCTTTCTTT. Translating it yields CASSLALAGLTEAFF.

The chain recombines TRBV29-1 with TRBJ2-5, with D hard to call. The V and J ends lost 3 bases and 4 bases respectively, with 12 bases between them. The CDR3 totals 13 residues. The V gene's germline CDR1 is SQVTM and CDR2 ANQGSEA. The CDR3, as DNA: TGCAGCGTTGATCCGCGATTGGGAGAGACCCAGTACTTC. Protein: CSVDPRLGETQYF.

V usage is TRBV6-5 and J usage is TRBJ2-5, with D hard to call. V lost 2 bases to trimming and J lost 1 base, with 8 bases between them. Germline V gene sequence: CDR1 MNHEY, CDR2 SVGAGI. The length of the CDR3 is 14 residues. CDR3 residues: CASSYSAPQETQYF. Written as DNA, the CDR3 is TGTGCCAGCAGTTACAGTGCACCCCAAGAGACCCAGTACTTC.

The chain carries TRBV7-9 and TRBJ1-1; D gene uncertain. This CDR3 contains 13 residues. V gave up 5 bases and J gave up 5 bases, with 12 bases separating them. The germline CDR1 and CDR2 sequences are SEHNR and FQNEAQ (reference sequence). The CDR3 sequence: CASSRSMGTEAFF. The CDR3 nucleotides read TGTGCCAGCAGCCGTAGCATGGGGACTGAAGCTTTCTTT.

This chain uses TRBV9 with TRBJ2-5; D may correspond to TRBD1 or TRBD2 (5 bases each). V lost 3 bases and J lost 5, with 17 bases in between. Germline CDR1 is SGDLS and CDR2 is YYNGEE. The CDR3 consists of 15 residues. The CDR3 DNA reads as TGTGCCAGCAGCGCCTCCGGGGCTCTTGGCGAGACCCAGTACTTC. Translating it yields CASSASGALGETQYF.

V and J are TRBV11-2 and TRBJ2-6; D unresolved. Germline lookup yields CDR1 SGHAT and CDR2 FQNNGV. The CDR3 extends over 14 amino acids. The germline V and J ends were trimmed by 5 bases and 4 bases, with 9 bases remaining between them. This CDR3 reads CASSAGFGANVLTF. The CDR3 DNA reads TGTGCCAGCAGCGCTGGGTTCGGGGCCAACGTCCTGACTTTC. Looking up the rest from reference TRBV11-2 and TRBJ2-6 gives the full variable domain: EAGVAQSPRYKIIEKRQSVAFWCNPISGHATLYWYQQILGQGPKLLIQFQNNGVVDDSQLPKDRFSAERLKGVDSTLKIQPAKLEDSAVYLCASSAGFGANVLTFGAGSRLTVL.

The J gene is TRBJ2-5, the V gene TRBV19; D remains unclear. Trimming pared 5 bases from V and 5 bases from J, leaving 18 bases between. Germline CDR1 LNHDA, CDR2 SQIVND (reference sequence). The CDR3 has 15 amino acids. The CDR3 nucleotides read TGTGCCAGTAGTGCTACCGGGTTAACCGGGGAGACCCAGTACTTC. Translation gives CASSATGLTGETQYF.

This clonotype was counted ten times or more. The rearrangement joins TRBV6-1 to TRBJ2-5, with 9 bases identical to TRBD1. CDR1 and CDR2 from the germline V gene are MNHNS and SASEGT. With V trimmed by 0 bases and J by 1 base, 0 bases remained unmatched. This CDR3 contains 15 residues. This chain's CDR3 is CASSEATGGQETQYF. The CDR3 DNA reads TGTGCCAGCAGTGAAGCGACAGGGGGCCAAGAGACCCAGTACTTC.

This chain joins TRBV15 and TRBJ1-5; TRBD1 matches at 9 bases. CDR3 length equals 15 residues. J was trimmed by 7 bases and V by 2 bases; bases with no gene match: 6. The V gene's germline CDR1 is LNHNV and CDR2 YYDKDF (reference sequence). CDR3 sequence reads: CATSRQGQGHQPQHF. The CDR3, as DNA: TGTGCCACCAGCAGACAGGGACAGGGACACCAGCCCCAGCATTTT.

The chain carries TRBV6-5 and TRBJ2-3, with TRBD1 matching 9 bases. Germline V lookup: CDR1 MNHEY, CDR2 SVGAGI. CDR3 length: 16 amino acids. V gave up 6 bases and J gave up 0 bases; unmatched junction bases: 7. CDR3 coding DNA: TGTGCCAGCAGCCAAGGGGGGACAGGGAGCACAGATACGCAGTATTTT. Translation: CASSQGGTGSTDTQYF.

This clonotype was observed a handful of times. The chain couples TRBV20-1 to TRBJ2-1; maybe TRBD2 (7 bases). Per the germline V gene, CDR1 is DFQATT and CDR2 is SNEGSKA (reference sequence). The CDR3 spans 14 residues. V was shortened by 3 bases and J by 5 bases, with 14 bases between the two germline ends. The CDR3 sequence: CSASKGGPDNEQFF. Here the CDR3 DNA reads TGCAGTGCTAGTAAGGGGGGGCCGGACAATGAGCAGTTCTTC.

The chain has TRBV24-1 and TRBJ2-1; 9 bases are a match to TRBD2. CDR1 KGHDR and CDR2 SFDVKD come from the germline V gene. The CDR3 contains 17 residues. After removal of 4 bases from V and 0 bases from J, the junction contained 6 bases not matched to a gene. DNA of the CDR3: TGTGCCACCAGTGACAGCGGGGGGCCGAGCTCCTACAATGAGCAGTTCTTC. This gives the protein CATSDSGGPSSYNEQFF.

This clonotype was detected a few times. The chain has TRBV5-1 and TRBJ2-1, with 12 bases that match TRBD2. J gave up 8 bases and V 4 bases, and 4 bases lay outside the gene matches. Germline CDR1 and CDR2: SGHRS and YFSETQ. The CDR3 extends over 14 amino acids. The CDR3 is CASSPLAGGHEQFF. The CDR3 nucleotides are TGCGCCAGCAGCCCACTAGCGGGGGGCCATGAGCAGTTCTTC.

The V call is TRBV7-2, the J call TRBJ2-2, with D possibly being TRBD2 (5 bases). Trimming shortened V by 5 bases and J by 4 bases, and 11 bases separated the two germline ends. Looked up from germline, CDR1 is SGHTA and CDR2 is FQGNSA. The CDR3 spans 14 residues. The CDR3 DNA reads TGTGCCAGCAGCCAGAGGGTCCTCACCGGGGAGCTGTTTTTT. Translating it yields CASSQRVLTGELFF.

This clonotype has a handful of counts. V gene TRBV5-1 combines with J gene TRBJ2-3, with TRBD2 matching over 8 bases. This CDR3 has 16 amino acids. J lost 2 bases, V lost 6 bases, and 11 bases had no gene match. Per germline, CDR1 SGHRS and CDR2 YFSETQ. The CDR3 nucleotides are TGCGCCAGCACCGCCCCGACCGGGGGGGACACAGATACGCAGTATTTT. Translated, it gives CASTAPTGGDTDTQYF.